In this sample, the clone carrying this T cell receptor beta chain turned up once. The method was immunoSEQ multiplex PCR; TCRdb's version includes in-frame clones alone and lacks a portion of them. The table records around 98,000 clones, around 95% of them present only once. CDR1 and CDR2 (germline): MDHEN, SYDVKM. Trimming cost V 10 bases and J 2 bases; bases outside gene matches: 2. This CDR3 has 12 residues. This entry belongs to a study of technical replicates of blood from four donors. The V call is TRBV28, the J call TRBJ1-5; 7 bases align to TRBD1. This receptor was obtained from a human donor in good health. Input material: T cells isolated from PBMCs. CDR3 protein: CAIDRGNQPQHF. The CDR3 bases are TGTGCCATTGACAGGGGCAATCAGCCCCAGCATTTT. Full variable domain (outside the CDR3, taken from reference TRBV28 and TRBJ1-5): DVKVTQSSRYLVKRTGEKVFLECVQDMDHENMFWYRQDPGLGLRLIYFSYDVKMKEKGDIPEGYSVSREKKERFSLILESASTNQTSMYLCAIDRGNQPQHFGDGTRLSIL.